At least ten counts were recorded for the clone carrying this TCR beta chain. This sample was taken from a study of T cells in Graves' hyperthyroidism and ophthalmopathy. RNA transcripts were the template for amplifying TCR beta CDR3 regions. A set of HTBI primers served as the primers for a first-round RT-PCR of the TCR CDR3. Via MiXCR, TCRdb re-called the multiplex PCR reads, giving one row per CDR3 protein. The sample lists about 400,000 distinct CDR3 sequences, under 15% seen once, with approximately 30% in the top ten. The germline V gene encodes CDR1 SGHVS and CDR2 FQNEAQ. The CDR3 extends over 16 amino acids. Losses at the gene ends were 3 bases for V and 7 bases for J; bases not matched to a gene: 11.

The chain has TRBV7-8 and TRBJ2-1; the match to TRBD1 covers 8 bases. This TCR came from a woman aged 25 to 39 with Graves' hyperthyroidism. Sequencing input: blood. In DNA form, the CDR3 reads TGTGCCAGCAGCTTGGCCCCAGGGGGCGTCGGAAATGAGCAGTTCTTC. Residues: CASSLAPGGVGNEQFF.